The 23 T cell receptor beta chains listed next were all sequenced from one sample in a study of vaccination and CD4 T cells after COVID-19. For these TCRs, the target antigens are not known. Oncomine TCR Beta short-read sequencing was applied to DNA from cultured CD4+ T cells. One entry per CDR3 protein, called by TCRdb with MiXCR from the PCR reads. This table holds over 20,000 distinct CDR3 sequences, approximately 38% found once. Stated time point: late sampling 161 to 241 days after vaccination in a few convalescent patients. Treatment here: 10-day PBMC culture with coronavirus spike peptide pools or control peptides (ViraFEST assay). This material consisted of CD4+ T cells from blood, cultured in vitro, taken about 7 months after SARS-CoV-2 vaccination. These receptors were collected from a human donor who had recovered from COVID-19.

A few counts support this clonotype. This chain joins TRBV28 and TRBJ1-5; TRBD1 is a possible D gene (5 bases). Deletions cut 1 base from V and 0 bases from J, with 10 bases between. Germline-derived CDR1 and CDR2 are MDHEN and SYDVKM. The CDR3 extends over 16 amino acids. The CDR3 loop is CASSLYGTASNQPQHF. The DNA of the CDR3 is TGTGCCAGCAGTTTATATGGGACCGCTAGCAATCAGCCCCAGCATTTT.

This clonotype was observed a few times. This chain connects TRBV28 to TRBJ2-7; perhaps TRBD2 as D (6 bases). The germline gives CDR1 MDHEN, CDR2 SYDVKM. Trimming took off 6 bases at V and 1 base at J, with 19 bases between the two ends. The CDR3 is made up of 16 amino acids. The CDR3 coding sequence is TGTGCCAGCAGCCCGGTCAATTCGGCGGGATCCTACGAGCAGTACTTC. Protein sequence: CASSPVNSAGSYEQYF.

This clonotype was counted between two and nine times. The chain combines TRBV7-9 with TRBJ2-7, with D uncertain. V dropped 3 bases and J dropped 0 bases, with 3 bases sitting between them. The CDR3 runs 12 residues. CDR1 is SEHNR and CDR2 is FQNEAQ in the germline V gene (reference sequence). CDR3 residues: CASSFASYEQYF. The CDR3 DNA follows: TGTGCCAGCAGCTTCGCCTCCTACGAGCAGTACTTC.

The chain is built from TRBV6-2 or TRBV6-3 and TRBJ2-7; TRBD1 aligns across 9 bases. The CDR3 sequence is 16 residues long. V was clipped by 5 bases and J by 6 bases; unmatched bases: 14. Germline CDR1 reads MNHEY; CDR2 reads SVGEGT. CDR3 sequence: CASSPSRGQGSSEQYF. CDR3 nucleotides: TGTGCCAGCAGTCCCTCCCGGGGACAGGGCAGCTCCGAGCAGTACTTC.

This clonotype came up a few times. The V gene is TRBV20-1, the J gene TRBJ1-2, with 8 bases identical to TRBD1. The CDR3 extends over 15 amino acids. The germline gives CDR1 DFQATT, CDR2 SNEGSKA (reference sequence). The V and J ends lost 2 bases and 2 bases, in that order; junction bases with no gene match: 7. The CDR3 spells CSARRQGLVNYGYTF. CDR3 coding DNA: TGCAGTGCTAGACGACAGGGGCTGGTGAACTATGGCTACACCTTC.

This clonotype turned up a few times. The chain joins TRBV20-1 to TRBJ1-6, with 7 bases identical to TRBD1. The CDR3 runs 15 residues. Germline CDR1 and CDR2: DFQATT and SNEGSKA (reference sequence). V shed 2 bases and J 5 bases; nucleotides not matched to a gene: 6. The CDR3 loop reads CSARHQGGDNSPLHF. In nucleotides, the CDR3 is TGCAGTGCTAGACATCAGGGGGGGGATAATTCACCCCTCCACTTT.

This clonotype has just a few counts. V gene TRBV20-1 combines with J gene TRBJ1-2, with 7 bases aligning to TRBD1. Trimming at V came to 5 bases and at J to 3 bases, leaving 9 bases not matched to a gene. This CDR3 region has 14 residues. In germline, CDR1 is DFQATT, CDR2 SNEGSKA (reference sequence). The CDR3 DNA reads as TGCAGTGCTCAGCCCAGGACAGGAGACTATGGCTACACCTTC. This codes for CSAQPRTGDYGYTF.

The chain links TRBV6-5 to TRBJ2-3, with TRBD2 as a possible D gene (7 bases). Germline V CDR1 and CDR2: MNHEY, SVGAGI. Trimming cost V 3 bases and J 2 bases, with 12 bases left between them. This CDR3 spans 15 amino acids. The CDR3 DNA follows: TGTGCCAGCAGTTATTCGGGGGGCAACACAGATACGCAGTATTTT. Amino acid sequence: CASSYSGGNTDTQYF.

The V gene is TRBV20-1, the J gene TRBJ2-3, with TRBD2 as a possible D gene (5 bases). Germline CDR1 reads DFQATT; CDR2 reads SNEGSKA (reference sequence). This CDR3 has 14 residues. Trimming cost V 3 bases and J 0 bases, with 10 bases left between them. The CDR3 protein is CSASGGSSTDTQYF. In nucleotides, the CDR3 is TGCAGTGCTAGTGGCGGGTCTAGCACAGATACGCAGTATTTT.

The chain carries TRBV2 and TRBJ2-3; 12 positions agree with TRBD2. Germline trimming cut 6 bases from V and 5 bases from J; bases unmatched to any gene: 6. CDR1 and CDR2 from the germline V gene are SNHLY and FYNNEI. The CDR3 spans 15 residues. This CDR3 reads CASRDLGLAGDTQYF. The CDR3 DNA sequence: TGTGCCAGCAGAGATTTGGGACTAGCGGGAGATACGCAGTATTTT. Drawing the rest from reference TRBV2 and TRBJ2-3, the complete variable domain is EPEVTQTPSHQVTQMGQEVILRCVPISNHLYFYWYRQILGQKVEFLVSFYNNEISEKSEIFDDQFSVERPDGSNFTLKIRSTKLEDSAMYFCASRDLGLAGDTQYFGPGTRLTVL.

In this sample, this clonotype is medium-sized (0.01 to 0.1%). The chain links TRBV7-9 to TRBJ1-1; D is perhaps TRBD1 (5 bases). Germline V gene sequence: CDR1 SEHNR, CDR2 FQNEAQ (reference sequence). V lost 6 bases and J 1 base, leaving 12 bases between the germline ends. CDR3 length: 14 residues. Written as DNA, the CDR3 is TGTGCCAGCAGAGCAGGACAAGCGAACACTGAAGCTTTCTTT. Its translation is CASRAGQANTEAFF.

Only a few counts were recorded for this clonotype. The CDR3 loop is CASSFDTSTPQYF. The CDR3, as DNA: TGTGCCAGCAGCTTTGACACCAGCACCCCCCAGTACTTC. This chain uses TRBV7-2 with TRBJ2-5; D uncertain. Trimming removed 3 bases at V and 9 bases at J, with 14 bases between. The CDR3 totals 13 residues. Per the germline V gene, CDR1 is SGHTA and CDR2 is FQGNSA.

This clonotype was counted between two and nine times. The V and J genes are TRBV11-3 and TRBJ1-1; unclear D gene. CDR1 SGHNT and CDR2 YENEEA come from the germline V gene. The V gene lost 5 bases and the J gene lost 4 bases, with 14 bases spanning the gap. The CDR3 is made up of 14 amino acids. This chain's CDR3 is CASSPLEGSTEAFF. CDR3 sequence (DNA): TGTGCCAGCAGCCCGTTGGAGGGATCCACTGAAGCTTTCTTT.

This clonotype was counted between two and nine times. The J gene is TRBJ1-3, the V gene TRBV7-6; D is uncertain. Trimming pared 3 bases from V and 2 bases from J, leaving 5 bases between. The germline gives CDR1 SGHVS, CDR2 FNYEAQ. The CDR3 is 13 residues long. CDR3 coding DNA: TGTGCCAGCAGCTTCAGCGCTGGAAACACCATATATTTT. This codes for CASSFSAGNTIYF.

The chain has TRBV27 and TRBJ2-7, with D possibly being TRBD1 (5 bases). Germline CDR1 MNHEY, CDR2 SMNVEV (reference sequence). The CDR3 runs to 12 residues. Trimming removed 8 bases at V and 5 bases at J, with 13 bases between. The DNA of the CDR3 is TGTGCCAGCGGTAAGCAGGGCCACGAGCAGTACTTC. This gives the protein CASGKQGHEQYF.

This clonotype showed up just a few times. The chain is built from TRBV20-1 and TRBJ2-3, with 8 bases matching TRBD2. The V segment lost 5 bases and the J segment 8 bases; nucleotides outside the gene matches: 15. Germline V CDR1 and CDR2: DFQATT, SNEGSKA (reference sequence). The CDR3 sequence is 15 residues long. The CDR3 DNA is TGCAGTGCTCGCGGTCGAGCGGGGGACGGGAGTACGCAGTATTTT. Translated: CSARGRAGDGSTQYF.

The chain joins TRBV28 to TRBJ1-1; 8 nucleotides match TRBD1. The CDR3 length is 15 residues. Per the germline V gene, CDR1 is MDHEN and CDR2 is SYDVKM. J was trimmed by 1 base and V by 6 bases; bases with no gene match: 7. CDR3: CASRMLDRGNTEAFF. DNA of the CDR3: TGTGCCAGCAGAATGCTAGACAGGGGGAACACTGAAGCTTTCTTT.

The V and J genes are TRBV7-3 and TRBJ2-3; D possibly matches TRBD1 or TRBD2 (5 bases each). V dropped 1 base and J dropped 0 bases, with 8 bases sitting between them. CDR1 is SGHTA, CDR2 FQGTGA, per germline. The CDR3 is 15 amino acids. The CDR3 region is CASSLSGTSTDTQYF. The CDR3 DNA reads as TGTGCCAGCAGCTTAAGTGGGACGAGCACAGATACGCAGTATTTT. The variable domain in full, with the rest retrieved from reference TRBV7-3 and TRBJ2-3, is GAGVSQTPSNKVTEKGKYVELRCDPISGHTALYWYRQSLGQGPEFLIYFQGTGAADDSGLPNDRFFAVRPEGSVSTLKIQRTERGDSAVYLCASSLSGTSTDTQYFGPGTRLTVL.

This clonotype was seen only a few times. The chain uses TRBV28 and TRBJ2-3, with TRBD2 identical over 11 bases. Germline CDR1 reads MDHEN; CDR2 reads SYDVKM. V was pared by 6 bases and J by 10 bases, with 12 bases of the junction left unmatched. CDR3 length: 15 residues. Written as DNA, the CDR3 is TGTGCCAGCAGGTCCTCTAGCGGGAGGTCAGTATCGCAGTATTTT. Its translation is CASRSSSGRSVSQYF.

The table lists this clonotype with a few counts. The gene calls are TRBV20-1 and TRBJ2-3; 11 nucleotides agree with TRBD2. Germline V CDR1 and CDR2: DFQATT, SNEGSKA (reference sequence). The CDR3 totals 18 residues. V lost 0 bases and J lost 0; bases outside the gene matches: 8. For the CDR3, the DNA is TGCAGTGCTAGAGATAGCGGCGTAGCGGGAGGGAGCACAGATACGCAGTATTTT. This translates into CSARDSGVAGGSTDTQYF.

This chain uses TRBV5-1 with TRBJ1-2; a weak D match, TRBD1 (5 bases). Per the germline V gene, CDR1 is SGHRS and CDR2 is YFSETQ. The CDR3 spans 14 residues. V was cut by 0 bases and J by 3 bases, with 9 bases left in between. This chain's CDR3 is CASSLGGGYYGYTF. As DNA, the CDR3 is TGCGCCAGCAGCTTGGGTGGGGGTTACTATGGCTACACCTTC.

This clonotype has just a few counts. This rearrangement joins TRBV20-1 to TRBJ1-1; D gene ambiguous. The V end was cut by 1 base, the J end by 4 bases, with 13 bases between. Germline V lookup: CDR1 DFQATT, CDR2 SNEGSKA (reference sequence). The CDR3 loop spans 14 amino acids. The CDR3 nucleotides are TGCAGTGCTAGAGTAGGCACTCTGGGCACTGAAGCTTTCTTT. This sequence encodes CSARVGTLGTEAFF.

The V call is TRBV7-2, the J call TRBJ2-7; D is possibly TRBD2 (7 bases). The CDR3 has 16 residues. Deletions cut 3 bases from V and 7 bases from J, with 22 bases between. Germline CDR1 and CDR2: SGHTA and FQGNSA. CDR3 DNA sequence: TGTGCCAGCAGCTTTAGGAGCGGGGCCGAAGGGGGAGAGCAGTACTTC. It yields the protein CASSFRSGAEGGEQYF.